This TCR beta chain was profiled in a study of T cells after yellow fever vaccination. General observations from the study: Overall, a small share of clonotypes was seen in both CD4 and CD8 compartments. Booster sampling recovered most clones from primary vaccination (roughly 97% CD4, roughly 88% CD8).

The study made its TCR cDNA through 5'RACE template switching. That step introduced a universal primer site along with UMIs. TCRdb processed the 5' RACE reads anew with MiXCR; each CDR3 protein has one entry. The table includes about 130,000 distinct CDR3 sequences, 7.4% detected once. This clonotype was seen at least ten times. Its antigen is currently unknown. The ends were cut back, 2 bases at V and 8 bases at J, with 5 bases in the middle. The CDR3 is 11 amino acids. Germline V gives CDR1 LGHDT, CDR2 YNNKEL (reference sequence). Sequencing used CD4+ T cells sorted from PBMCs, obtained more than 8 days after the first yellow fever vaccination. The rearrangement links TRBV3-1 to TRBJ2-3; D is unclear. The TCR comes from a man aged 18 to 35 who received the YFV17D yellow fever vaccine. DNA of the CDR3: TGTGCCAGCAGCCAACTGGGTACGCAGTATTTT. Translating gives CASSQLGTQYF.